The clone carrying this T cell receptor beta chain was found many times. Its specificity is not known. This entry belongs to a study of T-cell memory formation after mild COVID-19. Barcoded TCR alpha and TCR beta cDNA libraries with UMIs came from 5'RACE using constant-segment primers. Using its own MiXCR run on the 5' RACE reads, TCRdb lists one record per CDR3 protein. The sample carries around 34,000 distinct CDR3 sequences, approximately 7.7% recorded once. General observations from the study: Detection of some responders pre-infection suggested pre-existing cross-reactive memory T cells participated. Of the contracting clones, CD4+ ones lay mainly in CM and EM, and CD8+ ones in EMRA.

This TCR derives from a young man who had mild COVID-19 (a few samples of this study predate the infection). Cell type and time point are not known. Sequencing used PBMCs or a T cell subset sorted from them (not recorded which).

The CDR3 protein is CASSAGQYNQPQHF. The CDR3 region has the DNA TGTGCCAGCAGTGCAGGACAGTACAATCAGCCCCAGCATTTT. The rearrangement uses TRBV12-3 or TRBV12-4 and TRBJ1-5; D perhaps matches TRBD1 (6 bases). CDR3 length equals 14 residues. V was cut by 5 bases and J by 3 bases, with 11 bases left in between.